These 23 T cell receptor beta chains were sequenced from one sample in a study of blood T cell repertoires in COVID-19. Data came from immunoSEQ multiplex PCR; TCRdb stores just in-frame clones and leaves some out. Of 200,000 or so clones listed, approximately 90% are singletons. The material sequenced was peripheral blood. The receptors shown here come from a man in his sixties with COVID-19, enrolled during active disease.

The V gene is TRBV14, the J gene TRBJ2-7; 10 positions agree with TRBD2. CDR3 length: 15 residues. CDR1 and CDR2 from the germline V gene are SGHDN and FVKESK. V lost 8 bases to trimming and J lost 2 bases; unmatched junction nucleotides: 9. The CDR3 reads CASSIAGGPPYEQYF. CDR3 DNA: TGTGCCAGCTCAATAGCGGGAGGCCCTCCCTACGAGCAGTACTTC.

This clone was picked up one time. The rearrangement links TRBV5-8 to TRBJ2-6, with unresolved D. The germline CDR1 and CDR2 sequences are SGHTS and YDEGEE. This CDR3 has 14 residues. Deletions cut 0 bases from V and 5 bases from J, with 6 bases between. The CDR3 DNA reads TGTGCCAGCAGCTTGGCGTTTAGGGCCAACGTCCTGACTTTC. Amino acid sequence: CASSLAFRANVLTF.

J is TRBJ1-3 and V is TRBV5-4; TRBD1 is a possible D gene (6 bases). The germline V and J ends were trimmed by 4 bases and 2 bases, with 16 bases remaining between them. This CDR3 region has 16 residues. Germline values: CDR1 SGHNT, CDR2 YYREEE (reference sequence). CDR3 in amino acids: CASSLTTGTAGNTIYF. CDR3 nucleotides: TGTGCCAGCAGCCTAACCACAGGGACGGCTGGAAACACCATATATTTT.

The chain employs TRBV4-1 and TRBJ2-3, with 12 bases lining up with TRBD2. Germline trimming cut 2 bases from V and 3 bases from J; bases unmatched to any gene: 6. CDR1 MGHRA and CDR2 YSYEKL come from the germline V gene. The CDR3 runs 17 residues. The CDR3: CASSQPTSGRRTDTQYF. CDR3 DNA: TGCGCCAGCAGCCAACCGACTAGCGGGAGAAGGACAGATACGCAGTATTTT.

The rearrangement uses TRBV10-3 and TRBJ2-7; 7 bases align to TRBD2. V lost 0 bases, J lost 2 bases, and 4 bases stayed unmatched. CDR3 length equals 15 residues. The germline gives CDR1 ENHRY, CDR2 SYGVKD. DNA for the CDR3: TGTGCCATCAGTGAGTCGCCGACTAGCCCCTACGAGCAGTACTTC. This codes for CAISESPTSPYEQYF.

The chain carries TRBV7-9 and TRBJ1-2; 8 nucleotides line up with TRBD1. Germline trimming cut 4 bases from V and 7 bases from J; bases unmatched to any gene: 5. The germline V gene has CDR1 SEHNR and CDR2 FQNEAQ (reference sequence). The length of the CDR3 is 13 residues. CDR3 loop: CASSSQGAAGYTF. For the CDR3, the DNA is TGTGCCAGCAGCTCTCAGGGGGCGGCTGGCTACACCTTC. Using reference TRBV7-9 and TRBJ1-2 for the parts outside the CDR3, the full variable domain is DTGVSQNPRHKITKRGQNVTFRCDPISEHNRLYWYRQTLGQGPEFLTYFQNEAQLEKSRLLSDRFSAERPKGSFSTLEIQRTEQGDSAMYLCASSSQGAAGYTFGSGTRLTVV.

A note on this clone: At one end the junction does not follow the germline gene, possibly because of a read error. This sequence joins TRBV18 and TRBJ2-1; 7 nucleotides line up with TRBD2. The CDR3 is 16 residues long. Germline V gene lookup returns CDR1 KGHSH and CDR2 LQKENI. The CDR3 here is CASSPDMLRGYNAQFF. The CDR3 nucleotides are TGTGCCAGCTCACCAGATATGCTGCGGGGGTACAATGCGCAGTTCTTC.

The J gene is TRBJ2-2, the V gene TRBV11-3, with TRBD2 matching over 7 bases. From germline, CDR1 is SGHNT and CDR2 YENEEA. The CDR3 has 15 residues. Trimming at V came to 5 bases and at J to 6 bases, leaving 9 bases not matched to a gene. The CDR3 loop is CASSMGSGTAGELFF. The CDR3 bases are TGTGCCAGCAGCATGGGGAGCGGGACGGCCGGGGAGCTGTTTTTT.

The chain carries TRBV5-6 and TRBJ1-5; no definite D call. Per germline, CDR1 SGHDT and CDR2 YYEEEE. Trimming shortened V by 0 bases and J by 6 bases, and 10 bases separated the two germline ends. This CDR3 region has 14 residues. In DNA, the CDR3 is TGTGCCAGCAGCTTGGGGGCGGGCTCTCAGCCCCAGCATTTT. It yields the protein CASSLGAGSQPQHF.

The chain has TRBV5-1 and TRBJ1-6; 11 nucleotides agree with TRBD1. This CDR3 has 16 amino acids. Germline CDR1 reads SGHRS; CDR2 reads YFSETQ. The ends lost 4 bases at V and 9 bases at J; junction bases unmatched: 9. As DNA, the CDR3 is TGCGCCAGCAGCCCAGGGACAGGGGGAGGCAGTTCACCCCTCCACTTT. This encodes CASSPGTGGGSSPLHF.

The CDR3 sequence: CASSRETSGGYTGELFF. The CDR3 region has the DNA TGCGCCAGCAGCCGAGAGACTAGCGGGGGGTACACCGGGGAGCTGTTTTTT. This chain links TRBV4-1 with TRBJ2-2; 13 bases align to TRBD2. After removal of 4 bases from V and 3 bases from J, the junction contained 5 bases not matched to a gene. Germline assignment: CDR1 MGHRA and CDR2 YSYEKL. The CDR3 consists of 17 residues.

The chain combines TRBV5-4 with TRBJ2-7, with a possible D match to TRBD2 (6 bases). The ends were cut back, 4 bases at V and 2 bases at J, with 19 bases in the middle. The CDR3 has 16 amino acids. Germline CDR1 SGHNT, CDR2 YYREEE (reference sequence). The CDR3 DNA sequence: TGTGCCAGCAGCCCCTTTACTAGCCAGTTTCCCTACGAGCAGTACTTC. Its translation: CASSPFTSQFPYEQYF.

The chain carries TRBV3-1 (or the pseudogene TRBV3-2) and TRBJ2-6; 7 bases are shared with TRBD2. The CDR3 totals 18 residues. Germline CDR1 is LGHDT and CDR2 is YNNKEL (reference sequence). V shed 6 bases, J shed 0 bases, and the junction held 11 bases outside the gene matches. The chain's CDR3 is CASRYQPGGSSGANVLTF. As DNA, the CDR3 is TGTGCCAGCAGATACCAGCCGGGGGGTTCCTCTGGGGCCAACGTCCTGACTTTC.

The chain joins TRBV7-2 to TRBJ1-2, with 12 bases aligning to TRBD1. There are 16 residues in the CDR3. V gave up 2 bases and J gave up 4 bases; unmatched junction bases: 5. Per germline, CDR1 SGHTA and CDR2 FQGNSA. The CDR3 DNA reads as TGTGCCAGCAGCTTAATGGGACAGGGGGCTTCCTATGGCTACACCTTC. Protein: CASSLMGQGASYGYTF.

This rearrangement joins TRBV6-6 to TRBJ1-3; the D is unclear. CDR1 and CDR2 from the germline V gene are MNHNY and SVGAGI (reference sequence). Trimming left V 6 bases short and J 4 bases short, with 16 bases between. This CDR3 is built from 15 residues. For the CDR3, the DNA is TGTGCCAGCAGACCAGACTCTACCTCAGGAAACACCATATATTTT. The encoded protein is CASRPDSTSGNTIYF.

For the CDR3, the DNA is TGTGCCATCAGTGAGTCCGAACAGGGGGGTAAGGAGGAGCTGTTTTTT. This encodes CAISESEQGGKEELFF. The rearrangement uses TRBV10-3 and TRBJ2-2, with TRBD1 matching 8 bases. J gave up 10 bases and V 0 bases, and 10 bases lay outside the gene matches. Germline CDR1 is ENHRY and CDR2 is SYGVKD. This CDR3 spans 16 amino acids.

V and J are TRBV9 and TRBJ1-1; no firm D call. Per germline, CDR1 SGDLS and CDR2 YYNGEE. Trimming shortened V by 3 bases and J by 4 bases, and 16 bases separated the two germline ends. The CDR3 spans 15 residues. The CDR3 sequence is CASSANPGGGTEAFF. The CDR3 DNA reads as TGTGCCAGCAGCGCAAATCCTGGAGGAGGCACTGAAGCTTTCTTT. The variable domain in full, with the rest retrieved from reference TRBV9 and TRBJ1-1, is DSGVTQTPKHLITATGQRVTLRCSPRSGDLSVYWYQQSLDQGLQFLIQYYNGEERAKGNILERFSAQQFPDLHSELNLSSLELGDSALYFCASSANPGGGTEAFFGQGTRLTVV.

In its sample, this clone was seen a few times. The V and J genes are TRBV20-1 and TRBJ2-7; TRBD2 is a possible D gene (6 bases). The germline V gene encodes CDR1 DFQATT and CDR2 SNEGSKA (reference sequence). This CDR3 spans 15 amino acids. The V end lost 3 bases, the J end lost 5 bases, and 20 bases lay between the germline ends. CDR3 amino acids: CSASFVASGGDEQYF. In DNA, the CDR3 is TGCAGTGCTAGTTTCGTCGCTTCAGGAGGGGACGAGCAGTACTTC.

The chain joins TRBV6-5 to TRBJ1-1; 7 bases match TRBD1. With 0 bases clipped from V and 9 bases from J, the junction kept 13 bases outside the gene matches. This CDR3 region has 16 residues. The germline V gene has CDR1 MNHEY and CDR2 SVGAGI. CDR3 loop: CASSYSGAETGPKAFF. CDR3 sequence (DNA): TGTGCCAGCAGTTACTCAGGGGCAGAGACAGGGCCGAAAGCTTTCTTT.

The chain has TRBV24-1 and TRBJ2-1, with D tentatively TRBD2 (7 bases). Germline CDR1 KGHDR, CDR2 SFDVKD. With 0 bases removed from V and 8 bases from J, the gap between germline ends came to 13 bases. The CDR3 extends over 15 amino acids. Written as DNA, the CDR3 is TGTGCCACCAGTGATTTGAGGGGGGGCCGTTATGAGCAGTTCTTC. Its translation: CATSDLRGGRYEQFF.

This chain connects TRBV11-2 to TRBJ1-1, with D possibly matching TRBD1 (6 bases). Germline CDR1 reads SGHAT; CDR2 reads FQNNGV. Trimming shortened V by 2 bases and J by 4 bases, and 11 bases separated the two germline ends. The CDR3 covers 14 residues. CDR3 sequence (DNA): TGTGCCAGCAGCTTAAGAGGGGGATCCACTGAAGCTTTCTTT. It is translated as CASSLRGGSTEAFF.

J is TRBJ1-2 and V is TRBV9; TRBD1 is a possible D gene (5 bases). CDR1 and CDR2 from the germline V gene are SGDLS and YYNGEE. This CDR3 has 15 amino acids. The ends were cut back, 4 bases at V and 8 bases at J, with 21 bases in the middle. CDR3 nucleotides: TGTGCCAGCAGCCCCGTGGGGGGGGGATCTCAGGGCTACACCTTC. The encoded protein is CASSPVGGGSQGYTF.

V and J are TRBV27 and TRBJ2-7, with 7 bases lining up with TRBD2. Unmatched junction bases numbered 3, after V lost 1 base and J lost 3 bases. The CDR3 runs to 14 residues. Germline CDR1 and CDR2: MNHEY and SMNVEV (reference sequence). The CDR3 here is CASSLLSGDYEQYF. The CDR3 DNA follows: TGTGCCAGCAGTTTATTGAGCGGGGACTACGAGCAGTACTTC.